The 15 T cell receptor beta chains below all came from one sample that was sequenced in a study of T cell responses to AZD1222 COVID-19 vaccine. Sequencing was performed with immunoSEQ multiplex PCR; in TCRdb, only in-frame clones are kept and a portion is missing. The table lists approximately 170,000 clones, more than 85% of them singletons. Here the sequenced sample was peripheral blood, taken on day 0 of AZD1222 vaccination. These receptors came from an adult in good health.

This chain connects TRBV24-1 to TRBJ2-1; 8 bases are a match to TRBD1. Trimming at V came to 7 bases and at J to 6 bases, leaving 10 bases not matched to a gene. The CDR3 has 15 residues. Germline V gene sequence: CDR1 KGHDR, CDR2 SFDVKD. CDR3 in DNA: TGTGCCACCAGGGGAATGGGACAGGAGGTCAATGAGCAGTTCTTC. Its protein is CATRGMGQEVNEQFF.

The rearrangement joins TRBV3-1 (or the pseudogene TRBV3-2) to TRBJ1-2, with 10 positions matching TRBD1. CDR1 is LGHDT and CDR2 is YNNKEL in the germline V gene (reference sequence). V lost 8 bases to trimming and J lost 8 bases; unmatched junction nucleotides: 11. The CDR3 extends over 14 amino acids. Here the CDR3 DNA reads TGTGCCAGCGAGAGGACAGGGGGAGTGGGAGGCTACACCTTC. Translated: CASERTGGVGGYTF.

This chain joins TRBV5-1 and TRBJ2-7, with TRBD1 matching 8 bases. The CDR3 sequence is 16 residues long. The germline gives CDR1 SGHRS, CDR2 YFSETQ. Unmatched junction bases numbered 11, after V lost 4 bases and J lost 2 bases. The CDR3 region is CASSLGFGQGTYEQYF. The DNA for the CDR3 is TGCGCCAGCAGCCTGGGCTTTGGACAGGGTACCTACGAGCAGTACTTC. Full variable domain (rest looked up from reference TRBV5-1 and TRBJ2-7): KAGVTQTPRYLIKTRGQQVTLSCSPISGHRSVSWYQQTPGQGLQFLFEYFSETQRNKGNFPGRFSGRQFSNSRSEMNVSTLELGDSALYLCASSLGFGQGTYEQYFGPGTRLTVT.

This chain joins TRBV6-5 and TRBJ2-7; the D is unclear. Germline V gene sequence: CDR1 MNHEY, CDR2 SVGAGI. This CDR3 region has 14 residues. Trimming took 2 bases from V and 7 from J, leaving 15 bases between them. The CDR3 nucleotides are TGTGCCAGCAGTTACAGGAGTCTTGTACCTGAGCAGTACTTC. Amino acids: CASSYRSLVPEQYF.

The chain carries TRBV9 and TRBJ2-2; weak D call: TRBD2 (7 bases). The V and J ends lost 4 bases and 3 bases respectively, with 13 bases between them. The CDR3 length is 15 residues. CDR1 is SGDLS and CDR2 is YYNGEE in the germline V gene. The CDR3 DNA reads as TGTGCCAGCAGCCTACGAGGGGGGGACACCGGGGAGCTGTTTTTT. It encodes CASSLRGGDTGELFF.

J is TRBJ2-4 and V is TRBV5-1; 9 nucleotides agree with TRBD1. The CDR3 spans 17 residues. With V trimmed by 0 bases and J by 0 bases, 4 bases remained unmatched. Germline CDR1 is SGHRS and CDR2 is YFSETQ. For the CDR3, the DNA is TGCGCCAGCAGCTTGGGGACAGGGGCCTCAGCCAAAAACATTCAGTACTTC. It translates to CASSLGTGASAKNIQYF.

The chain uses TRBV18 and TRBJ2-7; D is unclear. The CDR3 length is 14 residues. CDR1 and CDR2 (germline): KGHSH, LQKENI. V was cut by 5 bases and J by 4 bases, with 15 bases left in between. This CDR3 reads CASSSQDGIYEQYF. CDR3 bases: TGTGCCAGCTCATCCCAGGACGGAATATACGAGCAGTACTTC. The full variable domain, with the rest looked up from reference TRBV18 and TRBJ2-7, is NAGVMQNPRHLVRRRGQEARLRCSPMKGHSHVYWYRQLPEEGLKFMVYLQKENIIDESGMPKERFSAEFPKEGPSILRIQQVVRGDSAAYFCASSSQDGIYEQYFGPGTRLTVT.

The genes are TRBV19 and TRBJ2-7; 10 bases line up with TRBD1. The V and J ends lost 5 bases and 2 bases, in that order; junction bases with no gene match: 3. The CDR3 extends over 14 amino acids. CDR1 LNHDA and CDR2 SQIVND come from the germline V gene (reference sequence). In DNA, the CDR3 is TGTGCCAGTAGTCAGGGACAGGGGACCTACGAGCAGTACTTC. Translating gives CASSQGQGTYEQYF.

This chain joins TRBV7-2 and TRBJ2-1; D not resolved. V was clipped by 5 bases and J by 3 bases, with 5 bases between them. The CDR3 is made up of 12 amino acids. Germline V CDR1 and CDR2: SGHTA, FQGNSA. CDR3 sequence (DNA): TGTGCCAGCAGCCGCAACTACAATGAGCAGTTCTTC. Translating it yields CASSRNYNEQFF.

The chain carries TRBV6-5 and TRBJ1-2; possible D gene TRBD1, 5 bases. V was cut by 7 bases and J by 7 bases, with 22 bases left in between. CDR1 is MNHEY and CDR2 is SVGAGI in the germline V gene. This CDR3 spans 15 amino acids. DNA for the CDR3: TGTGCCAGCACCCCCCTCAGCCCCCGAAGGGGTGGCTACACCTTC. Its translation: CASTPLSPRRGGYTF.

Only one count was recorded for this clone. This chain links TRBV6-5 with TRBJ1-1; TRBD1 aligns across 9 bases. The J segment lost 3 bases and the V segment lost 6 bases, leaving 5 bases of the junction unmatched. CDR3 length equals 14 residues. Germline V gene lookup returns CDR1 MNHEY and CDR2 SVGAGI. The CDR3 bases are TGTGCCAGCAGATTAGACAGGGGGGACACTGAAGCTTTCTTT. This encodes CASRLDRGDTEAFF.

This chain joins TRBV27 and TRBJ2-3; D gene ambiguous. CDR3 size: 14 residues. The V gene's germline CDR1 is MNHEY and CDR2 SMNVEV (reference sequence). The germline V and J ends were trimmed by 2 bases and 5 bases, with 11 bases remaining between them. Written as DNA, the CDR3 is TGTGCCAGCAGTTTAAATCCCTCCGTAGATACGCAGTATTTT. Residues: CASSLNPSVDTQYF.

The V call is TRBV30, the J call TRBJ1-1, with 8 positions matching TRBD1. The CDR3 covers 16 residues. Germline V lookup: CDR1 GTSNPN, CDR2 SVGIG (reference sequence). Trimming took 1 base from V and 1 from J; bases not matched to a gene: 8. CDR3 amino acids: CAWSGGQVSTNTEAFF. The CDR3 bases are TGTGCCTGGAGTGGGGGACAGGTATCTACGAACACTGAAGCTTTCTTT.

About this clone itself: Other DNA variants within this sample encode the same CDR3. CDR3 sequence: CASSQAPGSYEQYF. The CDR3 region has the DNA TGCGCCAGCAGCCAAGCCCCAGGCTCCTACGAGCAGTACTTC. This chain links TRBV4-1 with TRBJ2-7, with D hard to call. There are 14 residues in the CDR3. Trimming pared 1 base from V and 0 bases from J, leaving 7 bases between. Germline values: CDR1 MGHRA, CDR2 YSYEKL.

In DNA form, the CDR3 reads TGTGCCAGCAGCTTAACGGGGACCTCCTACAATGAGCAGTTCTTC. It encodes CASSLTGTSYNEQFF. V and J are TRBV7-3 and TRBJ2-1; tentatively, D is TRBD1 or TRBD2 (5 bases each). CDR3 size: 15 residues. Germline CDR1 reads SGHTA; CDR2 reads FQGTGA. With 0 bases removed from V and 0 bases from J, the gap between germline ends came to 6 bases.